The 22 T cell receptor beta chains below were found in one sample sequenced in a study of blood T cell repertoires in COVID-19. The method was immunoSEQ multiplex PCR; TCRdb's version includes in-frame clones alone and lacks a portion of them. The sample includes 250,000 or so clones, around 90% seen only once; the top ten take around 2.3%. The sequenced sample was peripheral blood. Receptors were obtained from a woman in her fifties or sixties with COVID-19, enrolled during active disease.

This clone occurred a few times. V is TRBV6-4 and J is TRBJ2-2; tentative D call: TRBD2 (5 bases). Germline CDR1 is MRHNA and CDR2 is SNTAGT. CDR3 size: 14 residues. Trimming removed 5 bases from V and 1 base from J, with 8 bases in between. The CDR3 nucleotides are TGTGCCAGCAGTCCCCGGGGGAACACCGGGGAGCTGTTTTTT. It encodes CASSPRGNTGELFF.

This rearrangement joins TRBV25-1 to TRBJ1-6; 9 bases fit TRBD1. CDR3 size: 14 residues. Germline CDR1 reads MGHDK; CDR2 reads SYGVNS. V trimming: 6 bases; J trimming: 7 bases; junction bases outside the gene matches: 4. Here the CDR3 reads CASRQGARNSPLHF. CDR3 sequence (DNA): TGTGCCAGCAGACAGGGGGCTCGGAATTCACCCCTCCACTTT.

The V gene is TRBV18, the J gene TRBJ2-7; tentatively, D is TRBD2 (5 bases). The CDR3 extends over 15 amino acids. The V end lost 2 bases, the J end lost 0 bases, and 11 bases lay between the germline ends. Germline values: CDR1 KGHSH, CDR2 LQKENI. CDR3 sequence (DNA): TGTGCCAGCTCACCAGCCGGGGAAAGCTCCTACGAGCAGTACTTC. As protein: CASSPAGESSYEQYF. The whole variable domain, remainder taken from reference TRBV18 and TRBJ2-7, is NAGVMQNPRHLVRRRGQEARLRCSPMKGHSHVYWYRQLPEEGLKFMVYLQKENIIDESGMPKERFSAEFPKEGPSILRIQQVVRGDSAAYFCASSPAGESSYEQYFGPGTRLTVT.

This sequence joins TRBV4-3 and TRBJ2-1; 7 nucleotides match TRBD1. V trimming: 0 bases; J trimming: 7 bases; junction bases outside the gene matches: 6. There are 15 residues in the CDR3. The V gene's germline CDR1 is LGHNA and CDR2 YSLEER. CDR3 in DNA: TGCGCCAGCAGCCAAGATCGAGGGGGCTGGAATGAGCAGTTCTTC. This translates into CASSQDRGGWNEQFF.

The CDR3 nucleotides read TGTGCCAGTCACGGAGGAGCGAACACCGGGGAGCTGTTTTTT. It is translated as CASHGGANTGELFF. The chain combines TRBV19 with TRBJ2-2; D is possibly TRBD2 (5 bases). The CDR3 totals 14 residues. Germline V gene lookup returns CDR1 LNHDA and CDR2 SQIVND (reference sequence). V was pared by 8 bases and J by 0 bases, with 10 bases between.

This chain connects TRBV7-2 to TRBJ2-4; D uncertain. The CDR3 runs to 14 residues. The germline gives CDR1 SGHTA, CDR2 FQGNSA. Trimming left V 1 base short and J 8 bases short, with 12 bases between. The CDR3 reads CASSLEFSNDIQYF. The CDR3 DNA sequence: TGTGCCAGCAGCTTAGAATTTTCTAACGACATTCAGTACTTC.

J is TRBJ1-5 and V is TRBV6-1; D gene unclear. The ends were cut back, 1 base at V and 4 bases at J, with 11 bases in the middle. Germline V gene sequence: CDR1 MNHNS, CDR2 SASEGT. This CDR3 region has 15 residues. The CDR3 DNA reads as TGTGCCAGCAGTGAAGTTTGGACGGGGAATCAGCCCCAGCATTTT. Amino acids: CASSEVWTGNQPQHF.

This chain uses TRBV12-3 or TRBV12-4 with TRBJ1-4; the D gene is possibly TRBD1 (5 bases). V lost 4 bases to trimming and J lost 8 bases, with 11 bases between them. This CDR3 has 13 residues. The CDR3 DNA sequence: TGTGCCAGCAGTTCGAATAGGGGAGAAAAACTGTTTTTT. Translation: CASSSNRGEKLFF.

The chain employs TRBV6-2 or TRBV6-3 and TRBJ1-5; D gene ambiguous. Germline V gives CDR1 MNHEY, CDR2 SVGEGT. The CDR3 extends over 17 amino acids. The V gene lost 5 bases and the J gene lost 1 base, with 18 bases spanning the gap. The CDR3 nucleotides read TGTGCCAGCAGTCCACAGAGAACCGGGGTCAGCAATCAGCCCCAGCATTTT. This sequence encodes CASSPQRTGVSNQPQHF.

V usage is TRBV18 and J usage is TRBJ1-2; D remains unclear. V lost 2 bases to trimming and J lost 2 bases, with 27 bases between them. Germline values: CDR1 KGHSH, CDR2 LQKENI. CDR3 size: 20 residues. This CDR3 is CASSPFATRVGQTGNYGYTF. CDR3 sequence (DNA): TGTGCCAGCTCACCATTTGCTACGCGGGTCGGGCAGACTGGGAACTATGGCTACACCTTC.

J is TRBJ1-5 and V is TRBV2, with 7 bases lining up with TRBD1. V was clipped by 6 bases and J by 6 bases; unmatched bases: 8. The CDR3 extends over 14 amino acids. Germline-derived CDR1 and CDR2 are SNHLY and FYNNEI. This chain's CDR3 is CASRTGTESQPQHF. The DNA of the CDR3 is TGTGCCAGCAGAACCGGGACAGAGAGTCAGCCCCAGCATTTT.

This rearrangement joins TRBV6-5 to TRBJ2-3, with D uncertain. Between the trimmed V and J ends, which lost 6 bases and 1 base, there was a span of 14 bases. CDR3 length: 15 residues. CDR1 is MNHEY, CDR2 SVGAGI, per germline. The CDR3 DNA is TGTGCCAGCAGGCCCCGCTTACTACGCACAGATACGCAGTATTTT. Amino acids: CASRPRLLRTDTQYF.

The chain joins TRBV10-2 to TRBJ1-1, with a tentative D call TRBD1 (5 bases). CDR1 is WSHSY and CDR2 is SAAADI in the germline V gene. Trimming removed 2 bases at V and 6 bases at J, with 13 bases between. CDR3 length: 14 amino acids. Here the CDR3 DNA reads TGCGCCAGCAGTGAGACGGGGGGGGAATCTGAAGCTTTCTTT. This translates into CASSETGGESEAFF.

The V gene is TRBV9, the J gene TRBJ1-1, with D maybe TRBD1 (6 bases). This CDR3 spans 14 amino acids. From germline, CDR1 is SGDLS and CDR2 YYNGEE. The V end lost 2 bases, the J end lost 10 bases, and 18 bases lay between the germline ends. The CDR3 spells CASSVGTAGVSAFF. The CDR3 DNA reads TGTGCCAGCAGCGTGGGCACCGCAGGGGTATCAGCTTTCTTT.

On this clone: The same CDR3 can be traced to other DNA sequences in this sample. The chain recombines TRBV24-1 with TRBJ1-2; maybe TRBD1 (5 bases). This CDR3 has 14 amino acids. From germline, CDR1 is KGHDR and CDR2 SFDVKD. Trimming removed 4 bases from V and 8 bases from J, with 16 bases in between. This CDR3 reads CATSDSQTGAGYTF. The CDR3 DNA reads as TGTGCCACCAGTGACTCCCAGACTGGGGCAGGCTACACCTTC.

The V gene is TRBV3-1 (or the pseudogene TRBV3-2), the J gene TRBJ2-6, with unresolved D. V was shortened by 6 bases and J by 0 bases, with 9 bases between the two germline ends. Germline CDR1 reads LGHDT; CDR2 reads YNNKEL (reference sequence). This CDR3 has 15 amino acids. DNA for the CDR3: TGTGCCAGCAGTATCGATAGCTCTGGGGCCAACGTCCTGACTTTC. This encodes CASSIDSSGANVLTF.

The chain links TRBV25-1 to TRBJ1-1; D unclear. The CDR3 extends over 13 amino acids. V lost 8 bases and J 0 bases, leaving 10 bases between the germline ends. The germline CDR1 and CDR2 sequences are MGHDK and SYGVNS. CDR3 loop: CASARELNTEAFF. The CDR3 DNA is TGTGCCAGCGCTCGAGAGCTGAACACTGAAGCTTTCTTT.

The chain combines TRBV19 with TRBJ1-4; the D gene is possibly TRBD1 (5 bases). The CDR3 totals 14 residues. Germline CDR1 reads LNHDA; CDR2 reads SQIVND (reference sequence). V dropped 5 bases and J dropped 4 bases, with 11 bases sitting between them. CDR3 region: CASSPDSLNEKLFF. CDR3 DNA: TGTGCCAGTAGTCCCGACAGCCTTAATGAAAAACTGTTTTTT.

The CDR3 DNA follows: TGTGCCAGCAGCGTAAGGTCCCGACTGTCAAGGGGTTGGAATGAGCAGTTCTTC. Encoded protein: CASSVRSRLSRGWNEQFF. The chain joins TRBV9 to TRBJ2-1; a possible D gene is TRBD1 (5 bases). V was shortened by 1 base and J by 7 bases, with 24 bases between the two germline ends. CDR3 length equals 18 residues. Germline V CDR1 and CDR2: SGDLS, YYNGEE.

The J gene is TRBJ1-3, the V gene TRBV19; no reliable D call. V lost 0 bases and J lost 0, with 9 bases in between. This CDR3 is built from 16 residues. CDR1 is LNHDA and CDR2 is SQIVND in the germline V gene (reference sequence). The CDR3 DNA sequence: TGTGCCAGTAGTATAGACCCCTACCCCTCTGGAAACACCATATATTTT. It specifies CASSIDPYPSGNTIYF.

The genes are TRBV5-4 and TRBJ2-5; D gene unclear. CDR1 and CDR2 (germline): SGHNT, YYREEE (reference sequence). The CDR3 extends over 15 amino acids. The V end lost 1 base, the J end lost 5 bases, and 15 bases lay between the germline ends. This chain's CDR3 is CASSLPGPSPETQYF. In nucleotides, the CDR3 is TGTGCCAGCAGCTTGCCAGGCCCTTCGCCGGAGACCCAGTACTTC.

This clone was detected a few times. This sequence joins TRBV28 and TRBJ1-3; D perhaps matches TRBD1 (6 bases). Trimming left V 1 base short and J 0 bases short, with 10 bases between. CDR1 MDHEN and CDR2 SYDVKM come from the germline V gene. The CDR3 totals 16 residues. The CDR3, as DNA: TGTGCCAGCAGTTTATTACAGGGTCTCTCTGGAAACACCATATATTTT. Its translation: CASSLLQGLSGNTIYF.